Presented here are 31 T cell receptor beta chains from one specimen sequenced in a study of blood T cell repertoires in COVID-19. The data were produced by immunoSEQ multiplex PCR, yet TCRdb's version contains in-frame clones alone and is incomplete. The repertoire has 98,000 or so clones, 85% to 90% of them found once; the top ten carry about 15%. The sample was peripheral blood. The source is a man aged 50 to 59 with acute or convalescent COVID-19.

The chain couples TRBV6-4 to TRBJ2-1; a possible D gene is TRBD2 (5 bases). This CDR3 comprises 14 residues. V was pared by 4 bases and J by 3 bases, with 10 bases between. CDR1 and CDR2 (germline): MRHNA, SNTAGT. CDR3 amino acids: CASSVERNYNEQFF. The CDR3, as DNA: TGTGCCAGCAGTGTAGAGCGGAACTACAATGAGCAGTTCTTC.

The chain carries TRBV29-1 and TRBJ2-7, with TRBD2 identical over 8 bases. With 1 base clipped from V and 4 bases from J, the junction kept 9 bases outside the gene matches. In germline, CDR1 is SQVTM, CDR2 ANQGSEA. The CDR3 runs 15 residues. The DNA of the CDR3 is TGCAGCGTTGAAGTTGGAGCGGGAGTGAGGTACGAGCAGTACTTC. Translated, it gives CSVEVGAGVRYEQYF.

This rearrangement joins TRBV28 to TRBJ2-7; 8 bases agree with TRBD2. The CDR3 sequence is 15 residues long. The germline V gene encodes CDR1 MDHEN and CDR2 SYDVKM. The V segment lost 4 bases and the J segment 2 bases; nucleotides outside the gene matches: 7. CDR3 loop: CASSYLAGTAYEQYF. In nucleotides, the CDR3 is TGTGCCAGCAGTTACTTAGCGGGGACCGCCTACGAGCAGTACTTC. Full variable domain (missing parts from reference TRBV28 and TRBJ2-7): DVKVTQSSRYLVKRTGEKVFLECVQDMDHENMFWYRQDPGLGLRLIYFSYDVKMKEKGDIPEGYSVSREKKERFSLILESASTNQTSMYLCASSYLAGTAYEQYFGPGTRLTVT.

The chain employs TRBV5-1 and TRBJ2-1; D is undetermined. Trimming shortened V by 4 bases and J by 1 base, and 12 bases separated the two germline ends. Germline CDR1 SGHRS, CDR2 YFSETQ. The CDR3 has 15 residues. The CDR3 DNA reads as TGCGCCAGCAGCGCCATCCTAAAATCCTACAATGAGCAGTTCTTC. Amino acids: CASSAILKSYNEQFF.

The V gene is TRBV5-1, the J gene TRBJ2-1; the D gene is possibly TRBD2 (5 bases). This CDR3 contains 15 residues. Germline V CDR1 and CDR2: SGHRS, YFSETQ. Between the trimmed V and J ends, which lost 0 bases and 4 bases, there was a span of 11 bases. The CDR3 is CASSLELARYNEQFF. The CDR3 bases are TGCGCCAGCAGCTTGGAGTTAGCGAGGTACAATGAGCAGTTCTTC.

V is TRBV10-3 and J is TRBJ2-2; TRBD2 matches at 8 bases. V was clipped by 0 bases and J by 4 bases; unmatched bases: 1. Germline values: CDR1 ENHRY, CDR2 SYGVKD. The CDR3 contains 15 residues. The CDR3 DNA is TGTGCCATCAGTGAGTCTCGGGGGGGCACCGGGGAGCTGTTTTTT. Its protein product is CAISESRGGTGELFF.

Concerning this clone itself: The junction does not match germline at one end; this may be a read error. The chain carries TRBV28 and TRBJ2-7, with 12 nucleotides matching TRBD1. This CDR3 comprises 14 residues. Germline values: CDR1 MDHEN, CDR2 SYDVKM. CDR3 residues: CASSIPGQGAFGNF. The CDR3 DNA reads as TGTGCCAGCAGCATACCGGGACAGGGGGCTTTTGGAAACTTC.

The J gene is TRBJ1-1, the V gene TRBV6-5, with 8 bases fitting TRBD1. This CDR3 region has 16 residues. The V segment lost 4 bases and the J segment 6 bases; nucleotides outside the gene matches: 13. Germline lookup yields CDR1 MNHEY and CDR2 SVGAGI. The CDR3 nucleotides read TGTGCCAGCAGTTTCTCTTCGGACAGGGCAGGGGCTGAAGCTTTCTTT. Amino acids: CASSFSSDRAGAEAFF.

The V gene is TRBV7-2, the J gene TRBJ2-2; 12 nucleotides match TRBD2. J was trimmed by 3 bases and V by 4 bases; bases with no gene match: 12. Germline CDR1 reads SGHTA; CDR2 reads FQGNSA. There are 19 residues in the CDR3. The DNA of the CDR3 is TGTGCCAGCAGCTACCCCCGACTAGCGGGAGAGAGGGACACCGGGGAGCTGTTTTTT. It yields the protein CASSYPRLAGERDTGELFF.

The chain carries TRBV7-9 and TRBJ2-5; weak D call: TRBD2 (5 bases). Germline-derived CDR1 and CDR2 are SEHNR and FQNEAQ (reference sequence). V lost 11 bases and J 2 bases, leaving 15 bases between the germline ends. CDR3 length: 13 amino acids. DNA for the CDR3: TGTGCCGGGGAGAGGGCAGTTCAAGAGACCCAGTACTTC. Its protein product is CAGERAVQETQYF.

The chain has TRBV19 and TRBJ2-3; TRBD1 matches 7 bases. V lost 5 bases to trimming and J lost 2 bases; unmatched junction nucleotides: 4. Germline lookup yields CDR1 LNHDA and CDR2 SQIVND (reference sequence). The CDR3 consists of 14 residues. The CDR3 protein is CASSGTAITDTQYF. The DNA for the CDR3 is TGTGCCAGTAGTGGGACAGCCATCACAGATACGCAGTATTTT.

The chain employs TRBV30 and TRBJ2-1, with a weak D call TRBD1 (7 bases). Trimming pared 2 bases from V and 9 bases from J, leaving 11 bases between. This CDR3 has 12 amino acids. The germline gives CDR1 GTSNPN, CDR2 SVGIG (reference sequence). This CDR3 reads CAWSYRGGEQFF. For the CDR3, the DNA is TGTGCCTGGAGTTACAGGGGAGGTGAGCAGTTCTTC.

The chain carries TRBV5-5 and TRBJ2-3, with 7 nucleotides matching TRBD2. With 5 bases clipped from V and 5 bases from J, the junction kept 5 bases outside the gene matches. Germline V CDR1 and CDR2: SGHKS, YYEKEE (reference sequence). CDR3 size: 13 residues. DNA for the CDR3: TGTGCCAGCAGTTCATCGGGGGGAGATACGCAGTATTTT. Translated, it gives CASSSSGGDTQYF.

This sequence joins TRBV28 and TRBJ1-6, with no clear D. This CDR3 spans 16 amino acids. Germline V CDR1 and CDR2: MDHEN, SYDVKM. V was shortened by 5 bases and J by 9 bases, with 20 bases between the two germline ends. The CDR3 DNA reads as TGTGCCAGCAGTCTAAGCCTCAGGTTCCCAGGTTCACCCCTCCACTTT. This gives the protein CASSLSLRFPGSPLHF.

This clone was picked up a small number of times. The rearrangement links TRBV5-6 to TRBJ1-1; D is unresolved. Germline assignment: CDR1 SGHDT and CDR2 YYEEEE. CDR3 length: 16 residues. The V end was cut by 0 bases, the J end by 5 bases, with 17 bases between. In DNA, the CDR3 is TGTGCCAGCAGCTTGGAAGGCGGCCTTAGGAGGACTGAAGCTTTCTTT. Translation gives CASSLEGGLRRTEAFF.

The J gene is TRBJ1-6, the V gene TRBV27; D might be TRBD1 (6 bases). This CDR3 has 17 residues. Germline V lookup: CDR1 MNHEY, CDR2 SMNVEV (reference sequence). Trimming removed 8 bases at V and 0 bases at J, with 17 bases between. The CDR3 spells CASRKGQGSSYNSPLHF. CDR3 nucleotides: TGTGCCAGCCGTAAGGGCCAGGGGAGCTCCTATAATTCACCCCTCCACTTT.

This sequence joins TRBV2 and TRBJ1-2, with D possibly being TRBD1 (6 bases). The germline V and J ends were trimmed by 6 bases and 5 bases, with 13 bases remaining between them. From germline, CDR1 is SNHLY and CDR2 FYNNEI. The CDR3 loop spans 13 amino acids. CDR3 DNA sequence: TGTGCCAGCAGACCGACAGGACCGTATGGCTACACCTTC. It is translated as CASRPTGPYGYTF.

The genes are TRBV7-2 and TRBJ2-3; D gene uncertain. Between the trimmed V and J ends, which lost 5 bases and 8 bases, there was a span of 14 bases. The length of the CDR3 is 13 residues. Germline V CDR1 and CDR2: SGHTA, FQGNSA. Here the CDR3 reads CASSPQRVGTQYF. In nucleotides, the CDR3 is TGTGCCAGCAGCCCCCAACGCGTTGGTACGCAGTATTTT.

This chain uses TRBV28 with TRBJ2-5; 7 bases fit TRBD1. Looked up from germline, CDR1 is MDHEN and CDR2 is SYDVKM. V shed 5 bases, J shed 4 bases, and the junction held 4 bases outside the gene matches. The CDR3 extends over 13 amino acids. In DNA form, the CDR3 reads TGTGCCAGCAGTCCGGGACAGTTAGAGACCCAGTACTTC. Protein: CASSPGQLETQYF.

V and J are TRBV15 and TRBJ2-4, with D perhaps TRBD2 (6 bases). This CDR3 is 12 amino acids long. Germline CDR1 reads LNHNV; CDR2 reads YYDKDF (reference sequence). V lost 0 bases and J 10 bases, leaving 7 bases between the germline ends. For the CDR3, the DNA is TGTGCCACCAGCAGAGATGGAGGGATTCAGTACTTC. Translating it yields CATSRDGGIQYF.

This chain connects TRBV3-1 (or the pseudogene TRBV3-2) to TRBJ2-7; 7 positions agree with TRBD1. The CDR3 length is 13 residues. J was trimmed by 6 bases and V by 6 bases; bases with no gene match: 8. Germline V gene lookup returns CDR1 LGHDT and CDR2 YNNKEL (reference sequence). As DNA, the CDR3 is TGTGCCAGCAGTGGGCTAGGGGGCTTCGAGCAGTACTTC. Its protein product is CASSGLGGFEQYF.

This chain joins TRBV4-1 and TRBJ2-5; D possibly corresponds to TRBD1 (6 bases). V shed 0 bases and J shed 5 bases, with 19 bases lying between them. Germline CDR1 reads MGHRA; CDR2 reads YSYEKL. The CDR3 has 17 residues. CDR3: CASSQEDREKGEETQYF. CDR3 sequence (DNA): TGCGCCAGCAGCCAAGAGGACCGTGAGAAGGGGGAGGAGACCCAGTACTTC.

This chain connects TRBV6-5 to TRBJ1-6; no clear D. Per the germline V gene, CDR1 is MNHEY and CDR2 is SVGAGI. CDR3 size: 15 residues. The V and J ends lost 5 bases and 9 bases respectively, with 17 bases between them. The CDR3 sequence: CASSPRGGLGSPLHF. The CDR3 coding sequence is TGTGCCAGCAGTCCTCGGGGAGGACTGGGTTCACCCCTCCACTTT.

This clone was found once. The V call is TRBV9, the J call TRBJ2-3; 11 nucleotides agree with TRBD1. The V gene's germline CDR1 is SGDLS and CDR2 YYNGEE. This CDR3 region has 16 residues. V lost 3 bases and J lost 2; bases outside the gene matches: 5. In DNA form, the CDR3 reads TGTGCCAGCAGCGCGGGACAGGGGGTTTTCACAGATACGCAGTATTTT. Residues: CASSAGQGVFTDTQYF.

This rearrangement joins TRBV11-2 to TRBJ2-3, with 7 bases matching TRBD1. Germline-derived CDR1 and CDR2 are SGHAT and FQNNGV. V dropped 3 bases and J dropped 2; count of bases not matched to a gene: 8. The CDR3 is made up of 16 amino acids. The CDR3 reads CASSLGTVLYTDTQYF. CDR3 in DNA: TGTGCCAGCAGCTTGGGGACAGTACTTTACACAGATACGCAGTATTTT.

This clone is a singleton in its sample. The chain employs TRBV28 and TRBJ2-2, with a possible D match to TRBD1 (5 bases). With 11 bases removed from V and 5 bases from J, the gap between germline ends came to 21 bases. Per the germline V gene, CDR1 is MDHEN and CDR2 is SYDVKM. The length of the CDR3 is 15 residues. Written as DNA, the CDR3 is TGTGCCCACCGGAGCCTTGCAGGGCTTACCGGGGAGCTGTTTTTT. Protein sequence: CAHRSLAGLTGELFF.

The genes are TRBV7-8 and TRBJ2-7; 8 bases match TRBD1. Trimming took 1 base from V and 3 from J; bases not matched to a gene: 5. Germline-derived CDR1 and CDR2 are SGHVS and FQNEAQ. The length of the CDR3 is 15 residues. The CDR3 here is CASSLVAGQGYEQYF. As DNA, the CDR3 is TGTGCCAGCAGCTTAGTAGCCGGACAGGGCTACGAGCAGTACTTC.

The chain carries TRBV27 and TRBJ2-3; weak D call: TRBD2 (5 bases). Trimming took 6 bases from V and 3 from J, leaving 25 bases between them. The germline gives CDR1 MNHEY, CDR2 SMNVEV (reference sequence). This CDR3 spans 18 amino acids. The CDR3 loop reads CASSPLPLAGRDTDTQYF. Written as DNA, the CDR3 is TGTGCCAGCAGCCCCCTCCCGCTAGCCGGGCGCGATACAGATACGCAGTATTTT.

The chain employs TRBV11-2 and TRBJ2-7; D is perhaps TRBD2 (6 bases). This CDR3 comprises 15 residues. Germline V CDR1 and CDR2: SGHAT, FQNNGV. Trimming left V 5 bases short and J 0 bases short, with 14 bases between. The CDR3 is CASSNSGFLSYEQYF. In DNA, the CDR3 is TGTGCCAGCAGCAACAGCGGGTTCCTCTCCTACGAGCAGTACTTC.

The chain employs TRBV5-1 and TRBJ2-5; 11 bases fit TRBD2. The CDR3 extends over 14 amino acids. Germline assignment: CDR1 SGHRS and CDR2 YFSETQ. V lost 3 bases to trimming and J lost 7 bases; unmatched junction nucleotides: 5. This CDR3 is CASSSLAGEGTQYF. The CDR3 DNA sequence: TGCGCCAGCAGCTCACTAGCGGGGGAGGGGACCCAGTACTTC.

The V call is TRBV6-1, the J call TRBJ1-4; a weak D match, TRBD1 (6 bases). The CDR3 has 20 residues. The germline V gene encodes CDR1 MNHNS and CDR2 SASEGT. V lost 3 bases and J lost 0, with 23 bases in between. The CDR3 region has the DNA TGTGCCAGCAGTGAGGTATATGAGGATGGACAGAGAACAACTAATGAAAAACTGTTTTTT. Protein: CASSEVYEDGQRTTNEKLFF.